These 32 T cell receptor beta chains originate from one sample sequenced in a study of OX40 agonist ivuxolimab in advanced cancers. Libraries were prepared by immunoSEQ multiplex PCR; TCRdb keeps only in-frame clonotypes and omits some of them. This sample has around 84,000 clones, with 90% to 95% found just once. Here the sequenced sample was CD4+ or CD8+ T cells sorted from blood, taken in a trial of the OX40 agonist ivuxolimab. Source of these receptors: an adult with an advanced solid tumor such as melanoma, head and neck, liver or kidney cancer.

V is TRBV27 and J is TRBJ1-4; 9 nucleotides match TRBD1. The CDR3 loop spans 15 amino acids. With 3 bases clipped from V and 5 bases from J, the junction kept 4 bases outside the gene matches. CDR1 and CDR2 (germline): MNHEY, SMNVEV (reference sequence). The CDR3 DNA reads TGTGCCAGCAGTTTTACAGGGGGCGCGAATGAAAAACTGTTTTTT. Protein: CASSFTGGANEKLFF.

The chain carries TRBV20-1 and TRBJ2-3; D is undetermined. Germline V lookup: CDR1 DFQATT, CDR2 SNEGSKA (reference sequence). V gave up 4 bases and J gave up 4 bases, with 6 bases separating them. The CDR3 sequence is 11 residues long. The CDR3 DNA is TGCAGTGCTACGGTGGCAGATACGCAGTATTTT. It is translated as CSATVADTQYF.

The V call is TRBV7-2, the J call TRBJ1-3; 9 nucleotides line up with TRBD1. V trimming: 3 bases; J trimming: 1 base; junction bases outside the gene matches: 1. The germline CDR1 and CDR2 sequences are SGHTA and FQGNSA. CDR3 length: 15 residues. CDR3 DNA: TGTGCCAGCAGCTTCGGACAGGGGTCTGGAAACACCATATATTTT. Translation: CASSFGQGSGNTIYF.

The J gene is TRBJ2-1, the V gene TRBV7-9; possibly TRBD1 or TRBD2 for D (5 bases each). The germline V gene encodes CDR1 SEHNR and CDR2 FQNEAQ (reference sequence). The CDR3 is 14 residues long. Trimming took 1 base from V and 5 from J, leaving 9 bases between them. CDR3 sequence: CASSLGRGHNEQFF. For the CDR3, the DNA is TGTGCCAGCAGCTTAGGTCGGGGCCACAATGAGCAGTTCTTC. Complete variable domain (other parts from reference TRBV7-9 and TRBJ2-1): DTGVSQNPRHKITKRGQNVTFRCDPISEHNRLYWYRQTLGQGPEFLTYFQNEAQLEKSRLLSDRFSAERPKGSFSTLEIQRTEQGDSAMYLCASSLGRGHNEQFFGPGTRLTVL.

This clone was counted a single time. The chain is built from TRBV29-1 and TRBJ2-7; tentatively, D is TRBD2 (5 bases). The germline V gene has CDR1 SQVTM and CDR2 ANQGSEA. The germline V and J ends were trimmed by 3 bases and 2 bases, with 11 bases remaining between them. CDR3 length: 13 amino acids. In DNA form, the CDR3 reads TGCAGCGTTGATATGTCGGGGACCTACGAGCAGTACTTC. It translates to CSVDMSGTYEQYF.

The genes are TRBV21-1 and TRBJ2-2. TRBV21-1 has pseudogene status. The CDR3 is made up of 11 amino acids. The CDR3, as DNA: TGTGCCAGCAGCAATCCCGGGGAGCTGTTTTTT. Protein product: CASSNPGELFF.

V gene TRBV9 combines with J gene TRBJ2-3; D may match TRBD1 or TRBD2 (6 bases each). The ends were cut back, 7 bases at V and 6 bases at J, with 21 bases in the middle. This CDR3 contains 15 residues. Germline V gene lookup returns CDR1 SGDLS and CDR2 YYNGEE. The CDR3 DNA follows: TGTGCCAGCTCAAGGGGGACTCCCCGAACCGATACGCAGTATTTT. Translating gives CASSRGTPRTDTQYF.

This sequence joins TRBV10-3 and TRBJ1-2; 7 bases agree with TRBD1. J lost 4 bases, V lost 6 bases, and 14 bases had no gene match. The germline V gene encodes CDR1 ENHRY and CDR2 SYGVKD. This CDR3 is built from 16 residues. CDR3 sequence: CAISLRGRGGSYGYTF. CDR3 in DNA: TGTGCCATCAGCCTACGGGGCCGAGGGGGCAGCTATGGCTACACCTTC.

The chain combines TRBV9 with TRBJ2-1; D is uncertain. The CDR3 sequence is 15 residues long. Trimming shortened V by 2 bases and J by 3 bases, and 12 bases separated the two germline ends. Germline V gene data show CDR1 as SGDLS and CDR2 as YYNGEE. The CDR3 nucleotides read TGTGCCAGCAGCGTTAGTCGGGCAAACTACAATGAGCAGTTCTTC. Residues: CASSVSRANYNEQFF.

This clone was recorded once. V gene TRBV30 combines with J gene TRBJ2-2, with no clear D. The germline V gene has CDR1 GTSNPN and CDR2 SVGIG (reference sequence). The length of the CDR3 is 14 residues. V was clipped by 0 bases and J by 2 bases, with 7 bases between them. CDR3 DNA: TGTGCCTGGAGTGTATCTGGAAACACCGGGGAGCTGTTTTTT. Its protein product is CAWSVSGNTGELFF.

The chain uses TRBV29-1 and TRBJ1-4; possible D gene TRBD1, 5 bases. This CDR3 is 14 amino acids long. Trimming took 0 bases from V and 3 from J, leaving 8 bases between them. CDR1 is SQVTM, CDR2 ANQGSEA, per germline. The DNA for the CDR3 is TGCAGCGTTGAAGATCGAGGGGCTAATGAAAAACTGTTTTTT. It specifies CSVEDRGANEKLFF.

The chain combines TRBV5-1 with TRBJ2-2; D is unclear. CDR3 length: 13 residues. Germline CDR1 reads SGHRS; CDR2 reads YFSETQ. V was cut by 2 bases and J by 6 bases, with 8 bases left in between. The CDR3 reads CASSFQSAGELFF. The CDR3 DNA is TGCGCCAGCAGCTTCCAGTCCGCCGGGGAGCTGTTTTTT.

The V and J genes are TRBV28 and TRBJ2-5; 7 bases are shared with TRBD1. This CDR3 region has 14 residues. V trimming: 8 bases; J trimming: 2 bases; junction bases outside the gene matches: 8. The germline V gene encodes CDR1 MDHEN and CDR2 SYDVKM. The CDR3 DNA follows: TGTGCCAGCGGGGAGACAGGGCAGCAAGAGACCCAGTACTTC. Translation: CASGETGQQETQYF.

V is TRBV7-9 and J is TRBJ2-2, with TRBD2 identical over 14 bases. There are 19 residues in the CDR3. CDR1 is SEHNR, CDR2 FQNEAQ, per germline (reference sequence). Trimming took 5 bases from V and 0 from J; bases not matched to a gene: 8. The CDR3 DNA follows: TGTGCCAGCAGCACCCGGGGGGGACTAGCGGGGGCGAACACCGGGGAGCTGTTTTTT. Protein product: CASSTRGGLAGANTGELFF. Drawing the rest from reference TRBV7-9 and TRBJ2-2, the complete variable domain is DTGVSQNPRHKITKRGQNVTFRCDPISEHNRLYWYRQTLGQGPEFLTYFQNEAQLEKSRLLSDRFSAERPKGSFSTLEIQRTEQGDSAMYLCASSTRGGLAGANTGELFFGEGSRLTVL.

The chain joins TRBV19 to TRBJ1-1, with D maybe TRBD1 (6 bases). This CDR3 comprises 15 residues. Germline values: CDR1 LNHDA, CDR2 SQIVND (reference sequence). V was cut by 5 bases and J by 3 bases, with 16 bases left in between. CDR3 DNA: TGTGCCAGTAGTCAGGAACAGGGCGGGGACACTGAAGCTTTCTTT. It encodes CASSQEQGGDTEAFF.

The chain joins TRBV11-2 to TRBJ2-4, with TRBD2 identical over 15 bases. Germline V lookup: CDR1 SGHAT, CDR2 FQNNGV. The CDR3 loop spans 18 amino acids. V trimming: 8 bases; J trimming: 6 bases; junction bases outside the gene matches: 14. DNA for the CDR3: TGTGCCAGCGGCCGGACTAGCGGGGGGGAAGTGGTGCGAAACATTCAGTACTTC. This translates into CASGRTSGGEVVRNIQYF.

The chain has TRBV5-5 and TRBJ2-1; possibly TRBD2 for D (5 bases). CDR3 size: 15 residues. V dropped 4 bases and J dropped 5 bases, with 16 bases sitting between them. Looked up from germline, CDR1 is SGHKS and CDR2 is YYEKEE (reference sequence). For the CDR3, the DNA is TGTGCCAGCAGCCACCAGGCGGACTTGAACAATGAGCAGTTCTTC. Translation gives CASSHQADLNNEQFF.

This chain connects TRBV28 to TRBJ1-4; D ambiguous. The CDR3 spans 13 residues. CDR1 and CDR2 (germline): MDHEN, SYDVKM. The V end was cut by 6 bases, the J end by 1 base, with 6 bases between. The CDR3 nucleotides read TGTGCCAGCAGGGAGGGAACTAATGAAAAACTGTTTTTT. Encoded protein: CASREGTNEKLFF.

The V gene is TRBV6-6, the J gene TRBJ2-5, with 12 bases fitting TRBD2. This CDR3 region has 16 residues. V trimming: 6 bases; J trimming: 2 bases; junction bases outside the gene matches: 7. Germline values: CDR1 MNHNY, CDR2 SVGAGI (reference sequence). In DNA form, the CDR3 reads TGTGCCAGCAGCTCCCGACTAGCGGGGGCGCAAGAGACCCAGTACTTC. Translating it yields CASSSRLAGAQETQYF.

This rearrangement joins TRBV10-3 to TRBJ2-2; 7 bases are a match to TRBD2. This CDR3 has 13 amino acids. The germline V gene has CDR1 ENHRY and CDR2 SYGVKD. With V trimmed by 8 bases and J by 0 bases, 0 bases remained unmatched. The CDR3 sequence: CAIGGANTGELFF. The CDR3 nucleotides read TGTGCCATCGGGGGGGCGAACACCGGGGAGCTGTTTTTT.

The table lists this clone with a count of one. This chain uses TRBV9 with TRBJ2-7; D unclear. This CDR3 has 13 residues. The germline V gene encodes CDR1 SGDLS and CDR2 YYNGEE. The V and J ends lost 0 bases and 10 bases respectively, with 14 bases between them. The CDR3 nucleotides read TGTGCCAGCAGCGTAGGGTCTGAAACCAATCAGTACTTC. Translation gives CASSVGSETNQYF. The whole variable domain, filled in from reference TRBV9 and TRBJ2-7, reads DSGVTQTPKHLITATGQRVTLRCSPRSGDLSVYWYQQSLDQGLQFLIQYYNGEERAKGNILERFSAQQFPDLHSELNLSSLELGDSALYFCASSVGSETNQYFGPGTRLTVT.

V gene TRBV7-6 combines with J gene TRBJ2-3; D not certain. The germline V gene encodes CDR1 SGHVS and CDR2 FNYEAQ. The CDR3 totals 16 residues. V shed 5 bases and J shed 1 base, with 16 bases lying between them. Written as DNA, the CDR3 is TGTGCCAGCAGCCCCTCCCGCTCTTCGGGCACAGATACGCAGTATTTT. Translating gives CASSPSRSSGTDTQYF.

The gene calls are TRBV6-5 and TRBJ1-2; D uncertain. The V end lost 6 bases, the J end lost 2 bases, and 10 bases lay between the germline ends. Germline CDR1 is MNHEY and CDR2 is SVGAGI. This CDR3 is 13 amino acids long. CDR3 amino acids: CASRPGKNYGYTF. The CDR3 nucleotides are TGTGCCAGCAGGCCCGGGAAAAACTATGGCTACACCTTC.

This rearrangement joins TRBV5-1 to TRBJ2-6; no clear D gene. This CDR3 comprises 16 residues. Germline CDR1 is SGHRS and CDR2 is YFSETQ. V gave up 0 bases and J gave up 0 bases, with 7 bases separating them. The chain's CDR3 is CASSLADRSGANVLTF. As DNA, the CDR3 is TGCGCCAGCAGCTTGGCGGACCGCTCTGGGGCCAACGTCCTGACTTTC.

The CDR3 here is CAWNLHRGPNEQFF. CDR3 in DNA: TGTGCCTGGAACTTACACAGGGGGCCGAATGAGCAGTTCTTC. The genes are TRBV30 and TRBJ2-1; 9 bases are shared with TRBD1. CDR3 size: 14 residues. V lost 4 bases to trimming and J lost 7 bases; unmatched junction nucleotides: 8. CDR1 and CDR2 from the germline V gene are GTSNPN and SVGIG (reference sequence).

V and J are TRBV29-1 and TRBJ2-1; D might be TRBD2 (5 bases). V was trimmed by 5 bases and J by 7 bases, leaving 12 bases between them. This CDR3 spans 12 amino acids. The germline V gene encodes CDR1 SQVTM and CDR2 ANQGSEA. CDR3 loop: CSVSSGSNEQFF. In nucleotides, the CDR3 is TGCAGCGTTTCGAGTGGGAGTAATGAGCAGTTCTTC.

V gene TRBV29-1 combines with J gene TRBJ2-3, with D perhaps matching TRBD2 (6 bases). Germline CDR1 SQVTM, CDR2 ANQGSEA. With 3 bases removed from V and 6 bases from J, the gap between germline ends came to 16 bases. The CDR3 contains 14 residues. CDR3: CSVEGTGLSDTQYF. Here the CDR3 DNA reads TGCAGCGTTGAGGGGACTGGCCTCTCCGATACGCAGTATTTT.

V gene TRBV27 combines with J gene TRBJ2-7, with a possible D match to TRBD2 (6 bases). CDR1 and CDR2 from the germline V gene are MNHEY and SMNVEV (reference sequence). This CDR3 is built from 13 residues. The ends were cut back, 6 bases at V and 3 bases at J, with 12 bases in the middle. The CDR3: CASSRVGGYEQYF. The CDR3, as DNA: TGTGCCAGCAGCAGGGTGGGGGGCTACGAGCAGTACTTC.

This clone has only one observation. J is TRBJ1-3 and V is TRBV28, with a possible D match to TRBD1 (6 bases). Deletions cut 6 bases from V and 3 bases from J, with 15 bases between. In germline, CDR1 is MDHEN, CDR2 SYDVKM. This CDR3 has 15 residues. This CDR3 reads CASRAGAFFGNTIYF. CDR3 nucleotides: TGTGCCAGCAGGGCAGGGGCCTTCTTTGGAAACACCATATATTTT.

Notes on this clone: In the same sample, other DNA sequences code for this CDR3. The CDR3 spells CASRTGGYEQYF. In DNA form, the CDR3 reads TGTGCCAGCAGAACAGGGGGCTACGAGCAGTACTTC. The gene calls are TRBV28 and TRBJ2-7; 8 nucleotides match TRBD1. The CDR3 totals 12 residues. CDR1 and CDR2 from the germline V gene are MDHEN and SYDVKM. The V and J ends lost 6 bases and 3 bases, in that order; junction bases with no gene match: 1.

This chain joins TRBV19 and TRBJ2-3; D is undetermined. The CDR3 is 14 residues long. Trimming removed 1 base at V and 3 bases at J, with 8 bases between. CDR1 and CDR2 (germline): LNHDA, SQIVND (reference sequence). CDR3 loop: CASSIGHLTDTQYF. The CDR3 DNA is TGTGCCAGTAGTATAGGTCACCTAACAGATACGCAGTATTTT.

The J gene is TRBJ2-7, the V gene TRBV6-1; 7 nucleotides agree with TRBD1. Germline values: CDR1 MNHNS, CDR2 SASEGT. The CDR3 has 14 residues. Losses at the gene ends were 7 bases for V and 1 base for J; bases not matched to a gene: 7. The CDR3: CASTRDSLSYEQYF. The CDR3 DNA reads TGTGCCAGCACCCGGGACAGCTTATCCTACGAGCAGTACTTC.